The next 30 T cell receptor beta chains were all read from a single sample in a study of shared clonotypes between healthy human individuals. Sequenced by immunoSEQ multiplex PCR; TCRdb stores in-frame clones only, minus some. The sample includes a few million clones, just over 90% seen only once; the top ten take around 0.14%. The specimen sequenced was naive CD4+ T cells sorted from blood. The subset denotes: CD45RA+ positively selected. These receptors were collected from a man aged 18 to 29 in good health.

A single count supports this clone. This rearrangement joins TRBV18 to TRBJ2-7, with 8 bases that match TRBD1. V trimming: 2 bases; J trimming: 6 bases; junction bases outside the gene matches: 9. The CDR3 is 15 amino acids. Looked up from germline, CDR1 is KGHSH and CDR2 is LQKENI. The CDR3 is CASSPKTGGDSEQYF. In DNA form, the CDR3 reads TGTGCCAGCTCACCAAAAACAGGGGGAGATTCCGAGCAGTACTTC.

As for this clone: This clone may be a read error of a much larger clone one base away. This sample includes further DNA sequences coding for the same CDR3. This chain joins TRBV7-6 and TRBJ2-5, with D maybe TRBD1 (5 bases). Per germline, CDR1 SGHVS and CDR2 FNYEAQ. Trimming left V 4 bases short and J 5 bases short, with 5 bases between. The CDR3 is 11 residues long. In DNA, the CDR3 is TGTGCCAGCAGCTCAGGGGAGACCCAGTACTTC. Protein: CASSSGETQYF.

The chain combines TRBV10-3 with TRBJ1-5; unclear D gene. Germline CDR1 is ENHRY and CDR2 is SYGVKD. CDR3 length: 14 residues. V was shortened by 2 bases and J by 4 bases, with 9 bases between the two germline ends. CDR3 bases: TGTGCCATCAGTGAGGGGGATCATAATCAGCCCCAGCATTTT. This sequence encodes CAISEGDHNQPQHF.

The chain carries TRBV7-2 and TRBJ1-5; 7 positions agree with TRBD1. Germline CDR1 is SGHTA and CDR2 is FQGNSA. Germline trimming cut 5 bases from V and 3 bases from J; bases unmatched to any gene: 10. The CDR3 extends over 16 amino acids. The CDR3: CASSTQSGTVNQPQHF. CDR3 DNA sequence: TGTGCCAGCAGCACCCAGTCCGGGACAGTCAATCAGCCCCAGCATTTT. Full variable domain (remainder filled in from reference TRBV7-2 and TRBJ1-5): GAGVSQSPSNKVTEKGKDVELRCDPISGHTALYWYRQSLGQGLEFLIYFQGNSAPDKSGLPSDRFSAERTGGSVSTLTIQRTQQEDSAVYLCASSTQSGTVNQPQHFGDGTRLSIL.

As for this clone: Other DNA sequences in the sample encode the same CDR3. V usage is TRBV29-1 and J usage is TRBJ1-2; the D gene is possibly TRBD1 (6 bases). The CDR3 extends over 12 amino acids. V was cut by 4 bases and J by 2 bases, with 8 bases left in between. Germline lookup yields CDR1 SQVTM and CDR2 ANQGSEA. CDR3 sequence (DNA): TGCAGCGTTGGGACAGCAAACTATGGCTACACCTTC. Encoded protein: CSVGTANYGYTF.

The V call is TRBV7-9, the J call TRBJ1-1, with D unclear. Trimming removed 5 bases at V and 3 bases at J, with 16 bases between. CDR1 is SEHNR, CDR2 FQNEAQ, per germline (reference sequence). This CDR3 region has 15 residues. The DNA for the CDR3 is TGTGCCAGCAGCGAAACGGGTGTAGAGGACACTGAAGCTTTCTTT. This codes for CASSETGVEDTEAFF.

J is TRBJ1-5 and V is TRBV29-1, with D hard to call. Trimming removed 5 bases at V and 1 base at J, with 18 bases between. CDR3 size: 16 residues. Germline assignment: CDR1 SQVTM and CDR2 ANQGSEA. CDR3 nucleotides: TGCAGCGTTTGCCTGAGTGGAGACCCGAGCAATCAGCCCCAGCATTTT. Its protein product is CSVCLSGDPSNQPQHF.

V usage is TRBV7-9 and J usage is TRBJ1-5; D is possibly TRBD1 (6 bases). The ends were cut back, 5 bases at V and 7 bases at J, with 18 bases in the middle. Germline loops: CDR1 SEHNR, CDR2 FQNEAQ (reference sequence). CDR3 size: 15 residues. The CDR3: CASSRAGAPQQPQHF. The CDR3 DNA sequence: TGTGCCAGCAGCCGTGCAGGGGCCCCCCAACAGCCCCAGCATTTT.

With regard to this clone: The same CDR3 also results from other DNA sequences found in this sample. The CDR3 DNA sequence: TGTGCCAGCTCACCCCCCCTAGCGGGAGTTTACAATGAGCAGTTCTTC. Its translation is CASSPPLAGVYNEQFF. The V call is TRBV18, the J call TRBJ2-1; 10 bases line up with TRBD2. This CDR3 is 16 amino acids long. After removal of 3 bases from V and 4 bases from J, the junction contained 6 bases not matched to a gene. Germline CDR1 and CDR2: KGHSH and LQKENI.

The V and J genes are TRBV6-6 and TRBJ2-5; the match to TRBD1 covers 7 bases. This CDR3 has 14 residues. The germline V gene has CDR1 MNHNY and CDR2 SVGAGI (reference sequence). V was clipped by 3 bases and J by 4 bases; unmatched bases: 5. The DNA for the CDR3 is TGTGCCAGCAGTTATTATGCAGGGGGAGAGACCCAGTACTTC. Protein product: CASSYYAGGETQYF.

This clone was seen more than once but under ten times. This chain links TRBV5-1 with TRBJ1-2; D gene uncertain. Per the germline V gene, CDR1 is SGHRS and CDR2 is YFSETQ. V was cut by 0 bases and J by 2 bases, with 11 bases left in between. The CDR3 loop spans 15 amino acids. CDR3 amino acids: CASSLDPASNYGYTF. The CDR3 nucleotides are TGCGCCAGCAGCTTGGATCCGGCCAGCAACTATGGCTACACCTTC. Full variable domain (outside the CDR3, taken from reference TRBV5-1 and TRBJ1-2): KAGVTQTPRYLIKTRGQQVTLSCSPISGHRSVSWYQQTPGQGLQFLFEYFSETQRNKGNFPGRFSGRQFSNSRSEMNVSTLELGDSALYLCASSLDPASNYGYTFGSGTRLTVV.

This clone was seen a few times. The CDR3 bases are TGTGCCAGCAGTACCGTTGATCAGCCCCAGCATTTT. It is translated as CASSTVDQPQHF. The gene calls are TRBV6-5 and TRBJ1-5; D is unresolved. Per the germline V gene, CDR1 is MNHEY and CDR2 is SVGAGI. Trimming cost V 5 bases and J 5 bases, with 7 bases left between them. The CDR3 has 12 residues.

J is TRBJ2-7 and V is TRBV6-4, with D possibly being TRBD2 (6 bases). The germline gives CDR1 MRHNA, CDR2 SNTAGT. The CDR3 sequence is 19 residues long. V shed 3 bases and J shed 2 bases, with 26 bases lying between them. CDR3 loop: CASSEVLIVWIAEPYEQYF. CDR3 DNA sequence: TGTGCCAGCAGTGAGGTCTTAATTGTGTGGATAGCGGAGCCCTACGAGCAGTACTTC.

The gene calls are TRBV29-1 and TRBJ2-5, with D uncertain. Trimming removed 6 bases from V and 1 base from J, with 15 bases in between. This CDR3 has 14 residues. The germline CDR1 and CDR2 sequences are SQVTM and ANQGSEA. The DNA of the CDR3 is TGCAGCGTGGGCTTACGTTTATCCCAAGAGACCCAGTACTTC. It translates to CSVGLRLSQETQYF. The complete variable domain, with remaining parts taken from reference TRBV29-1 and TRBJ2-5, reads SAVISQKPSRDICQRGTSLTIQCQVDSQVTMMFWYRQQPGQSLTLIATANQGSEATYESGFVIDKFPISRPNLTFSTLTVSNMSPEDSSIYLCSVGLRLSQETQYFGPGTRLLVL.

This clone was detected only once. The V gene is TRBV19, the J gene TRBJ2-4, with TRBD1 matching over 9 bases. V trimming: 10 bases; J trimming: 0 bases; junction bases outside the gene matches: 7. The CDR3 covers 15 residues. Germline loops: CDR1 LNHDA, CDR2 SQIVND (reference sequence). The CDR3 reads CATQGQGLAKNIQYF. In DNA, the CDR3 is TGTGCCACCCAGGGACAGGGTTTAGCCAAAAACATTCAGTACTTC.

The chain carries TRBV5-6 and TRBJ2-7, with D possibly called TRBD1 or TRBD2 (6 bases each). The CDR3 has 15 residues. In germline, CDR1 is SGHDT, CDR2 YYEEEE. Trimming left V 0 bases short and J 2 bases short, with 12 bases between. The CDR3, as DNA: TGTGCCAGCAGCTTGGTAGGGGGGAAGGCCTACGAGCAGTACTTC. Translation gives CASSLVGGKAYEQYF.

The chain has TRBV28 and TRBJ2-7, with 9 bases matching TRBD1. In germline, CDR1 is MDHEN, CDR2 SYDVKM. V lost 4 bases and J lost 0; bases outside the gene matches: 7. The CDR3 is 16 amino acids. DNA of the CDR3: TGTGCCAGCAGTTGGACAGGGGCCGTGAGCTCCTACGAGCAGTACTTC. It specifies CASSWTGAVSSYEQYF. The variable domain in full, completed from reference TRBV28 and TRBJ2-7, reads DVKVTQSSRYLVKRTGEKVFLECVQDMDHENMFWYRQDPGLGLRLIYFSYDVKMKEKGDIPEGYSVSREKKERFSLILESASTNQTSMYLCASSWTGAVSSYEQYFGPGTRLTVT.

The chain carries TRBV13 and TRBJ2-1; 13 nucleotides match TRBD2. V lost 2 bases and J lost 0; bases outside the gene matches: 7. Germline-derived CDR1 and CDR2 are PRHDT and FYEKMQ (reference sequence). The CDR3 loop spans 19 amino acids. The chain's CDR3 is CASSLRRLAGGPSYNEQFF. In DNA, the CDR3 is TGTGCCAGCAGCTTAAGGCGACTAGCGGGGGGACCCTCCTACAATGAGCAGTTCTTC. The variable domain in full, completed from reference TRBV13 and TRBJ2-1, reads AAGVIQSPRHLIKEKRETATLKCYPIPRHDTVYWYQQGPGQDPQFLISFYEKMQSDKGSIPDRFSAQQFSDYHSELNMSSLELGDSALYFCASSLRRLAGGPSYNEQFFGPGTRLTVL.

CDR3 residues: CSVERQGRTYGYTF. CDR3 nucleotide sequence: TGCAGCGTTGAACGGCAGGGTCGAACCTATGGCTACACCTTC. J is TRBJ1-2 and V is TRBV29-1; a weak D match, TRBD1 (5 bases). Looked up from germline, CDR1 is SQVTM and CDR2 is ANQGSEA. The CDR3 is made up of 14 amino acids. Trimming removed 2 bases at V and 4 bases at J, with 14 bases between.

The chain recombines TRBV19 with TRBJ2-5; D might be TRBD2 (5 bases). V gave up 5 bases and J gave up 5 bases, with 18 bases separating them. CDR1 LNHDA and CDR2 SQIVND come from the germline V gene (reference sequence). This CDR3 has 15 residues. The CDR3, as DNA: TGTGCCAGTAGTGCAAAACGGGGTATAACGGAGACCCAGTACTTC. This sequence encodes CASSAKRGITETQYF.

This clone was observed a single time. V and J are TRBV9 and TRBJ1-4; D is unclear. V dropped 4 bases and J dropped 0 bases, with 13 bases sitting between them. Germline V gene lookup returns CDR1 SGDLS and CDR2 YYNGEE. CDR3 length: 16 amino acids. The CDR3 coding sequence is TGTGCCAGCAGCCCCGTTGGGGTTGCAACTAATGAAAAACTGTTTTTT. This translates into CASSPVGVATNEKLFF. The full variable domain, with the rest looked up from reference TRBV9 and TRBJ1-4, is DSGVTQTPKHLITATGQRVTLRCSPRSGDLSVYWYQQSLDQGLQFLIQYYNGEERAKGNILERFSAQQFPDLHSELNLSSLELGDSALYFCASSPVGVATNEKLFFGSGTQLSVL.

The chain joins TRBV11-2 to TRBJ2-1; 8 positions match TRBD2. CDR1 is SGHAT and CDR2 is FQNNGV in the germline V gene. This CDR3 has 15 residues. J gave up 4 bases and V 5 bases, and 7 bases lay outside the gene matches. CDR3 DNA: TGTGCCAGCAGCCTATTAGCGGGAATTTACAATGAGCAGTTCTTC. This codes for CASSLLAGIYNEQFF.

V usage is TRBV5-4 and J usage is TRBJ2-7, with D possibly matching TRBD1 (6 bases). CDR3 length: 15 amino acids. The V gene lost 3 bases and the J gene lost 0 bases, with 13 bases spanning the gap. CDR1 and CDR2 (germline): SGHNT, YYREEE (reference sequence). DNA for the CDR3: TGTGCCAGCAGCTCGGCTGGGACAAACTCCTACGAGCAGTACTTC. Translating it yields CASSSAGTNSYEQYF.

The V call is TRBV5-4, the J call TRBJ2-2, with D possibly being TRBD1 (6 bases). CDR3 length equals 16 residues. Between the trimmed V and J ends, which lost 7 bases and 1 base, there was a span of 17 bases. Germline CDR1 SGHNT, CDR2 YYREEE (reference sequence). The chain's CDR3 is CASRSWTALNTGELFF. For the CDR3, the DNA is TGTGCCAGCCGCAGTTGGACAGCCCTGAACACCGGGGAGCTGTTTTTT.

This chain uses TRBV30 with TRBJ2-1, with 9 positions matching TRBD2. V gave up 2 bases and J gave up 10 bases; unmatched junction bases: 12. The CDR3 loop spans 15 amino acids. CDR1 GTSNPN and CDR2 SVGIG come from the germline V gene (reference sequence). CDR3 DNA sequence: TGTGCCTGGAGTCTGGGAGTAGCGGGGGTACGAGAGCAGTTCTTC. It yields the protein CAWSLGVAGVREQFF.

The chain employs TRBV2 and TRBJ2-3, with 9 bases matching TRBD2. The CDR3 extends over 15 amino acids. Germline V gene lookup returns CDR1 SNHLY and CDR2 FYNNEI. The V segment lost 6 bases and the J segment 0 bases; nucleotides outside the gene matches: 4. The CDR3 loop reads CASRRGGVSTDTQYF. In nucleotides, the CDR3 is TGTGCCAGCAGGCGGGGGGGGGTTAGCACAGATACGCAGTATTTT.

V and J are TRBV6-6 and TRBJ2-4; D is possibly TRBD2 (6 bases). V shed 2 bases and J shed 9 bases, with 11 bases lying between them. Looked up from germline, CDR1 is MNHNY and CDR2 is SVGAGI (reference sequence). The CDR3 length is 13 residues. Here the CDR3 reads CASSYGMGGIQYF. The CDR3, as DNA: TGTGCCAGCAGTTACGGGATGGGAGGCATTCAGTACTTC.

V usage is TRBV2 and J usage is TRBJ1-1; a possible D gene is TRBD1 (6 bases). The CDR3 loop spans 14 amino acids. The ends were cut back, 5 bases at V and 5 bases at J, with 15 bases in the middle. CDR1 and CDR2 (germline): SNHLY, FYNNEI. The CDR3, as DNA: TGTGCCAGCAGTTTCCCGGGGGCAGGGACTGAAGCTTTCTTT. Translating it yields CASSFPGAGTEAFF.

With regard to this clone: Other DNA sequences in this specimen translate into the identical CDR3. This chain connects TRBV11-3 to TRBJ1-1; D call uncertain. The CDR3 spans 13 residues. V was trimmed by 3 bases and J by 0 bases, leaving 5 bases between them. The germline V gene encodes CDR1 SGHNT and CDR2 YENEEA. CDR3: CASSFGLNTEAFF. The CDR3 region has the DNA TGTGCCAGCAGCTTTGGGCTGAACACTGAAGCTTTCTTT.

The CDR3 bases are TGTGCCAGCAGCTTGATCGGGACAGGGAATCAGCCCCAGCATTTT. The encoded protein is CASSLIGTGNQPQHF. V gene TRBV7-2 combines with J gene TRBJ1-5, with 9 bases fitting TRBD1. This CDR3 comprises 15 residues. The V gene end was trimmed by 3 bases and the J gene end by 4 bases; junction bases not matched to a gene: 4. Germline V gives CDR1 SGHTA, CDR2 FQGNSA.